These 24 T cell receptor beta chains came from one sample sequenced in a study of T cells in localized non-small cell lung cancer. TCRdb's copy holds only in-frame clones and misses some; the assay was immunoSEQ multiplex PCR. This table holds under 1,500 clones, roughly 21% found once. This specimen was normal lung tissue next to the tumor, taken before any cancer treatment. These receptor sequences come from a male donor at least 60 years old with stage I lung adenocarcinoma.

The J gene is TRBJ2-3, the V gene TRBV6-7; no reliable D call. TRBV6-7 is an ORF for which the function is uncertain. This CDR3 has 15 amino acids. V was trimmed by 6 bases and J by 6 bases, leaving 19 bases between them. CDR3 sequence: CASSADGRRADTQYF. Here the CDR3 DNA reads TGTGCCAGCAGCGCGGACGGCAGAAGGGCGGATACGCAGTATTTT.

J is TRBJ1-1 and V is TRBV19; TRBD1 matches at 7 bases. V dropped 5 bases and J dropped 4; count of bases not matched to a gene: 7. This CDR3 contains 14 residues. CDR1 is LNHDA, CDR2 SQIVND, per germline (reference sequence). The CDR3 loop reads CASSPDRDRTEAFF. The DNA for the CDR3 is TGTGCCAGTAGTCCCGACAGGGATCGCACTGAAGCTTTCTTT.

This clone was observed once. The gene calls are TRBV14 and TRBJ2-7; D call uncertain. The CDR3 covers 15 residues. Trimming removed 1 base at V and 3 bases at J, with 13 bases between. Germline lookup yields CDR1 SGHDN and CDR2 FVKESK. CDR3 bases: TGTGCCAGCAGCCAAGGAGCAGGAAGGCGCTACGAGCAGTACTTC. This translates into CASSQGAGRRYEQYF.

There are a few counts of this clone. The chain carries TRBV28 and TRBJ2-1, with TRBD1 identical over 11 bases. Germline V gene sequence: CDR1 MDHEN, CDR2 SYDVKM. There are 17 residues in the CDR3. V shed 3 bases and J 4 bases; nucleotides not matched to a gene: 8. The CDR3 loop is CASSFAPGQGAYNEQFF. The CDR3 coding sequence is TGTGCCAGCAGTTTTGCCCCAGGACAGGGGGCGTACAATGAGCAGTTCTTC.

This clone came up a few times. The gene calls are TRBV19 and TRBJ2-1, with TRBD1 identical over 7 bases. With V trimmed by 6 bases and J by 7 bases, 9 bases remained unmatched. Germline CDR1 is LNHDA and CDR2 is SQIVND (reference sequence). CDR3 length: 14 residues. The CDR3 loop is CASRGWDSLNEQFF. CDR3 sequence (DNA): TGTGCCAGTAGAGGGTGGGACAGCCTAAATGAGCAGTTCTTC.

The chain uses TRBV9 and TRBJ2-3; no clear D gene. Germline loops: CDR1 SGDLS, CDR2 YYNGEE. This CDR3 comprises 13 residues. Trimming stripped 4 bases from V and 3 bases from J, with 9 bases between. CDR3 amino acids: CASSRERTDTQYF. CDR3 nucleotide sequence: TGTGCCAGCAGCCGAGAAAGGACAGATACGCAGTATTTT.

This clone was observed a few times. The rearrangement joins TRBV11-3 to TRBJ1-3; the D gene is possibly TRBD1 (5 bases). This CDR3 has 14 amino acids. Per germline, CDR1 SGHNT and CDR2 YENEEA. Deletions cut 3 bases from V and 6 bases from J, with 12 bases between. The CDR3 spells CASSFSAGTNTIYF. CDR3 DNA sequence: TGTGCCAGCAGCTTTTCAGCAGGGACAAACACCATATATTTT. The full variable domain, its missing parts supplied by reference TRBV11-3 and TRBJ1-3, is EAGVVQSPRYKIIEKKQPVAFWCNPISGHNTLYWYLQNLGQGPELLIRYENEEAVDDSQLPKDRFSAERLKGVDSTLKIQPAELGDSAVYLCASSFSAGTNTIYFGEGSWLTVV.

This clone was counted a few times. The chain combines TRBV25-1 with TRBJ2-3; possible D gene TRBD2, 6 bases. From germline, CDR1 is MGHDK and CDR2 SYGVNS. The CDR3 is 15 residues long. Trimming removed 0 bases at V and 0 bases at J, with 7 bases between. As DNA, the CDR3 is TGTGCCAGCAGTGAATACGGGGGAAGCACAGATACGCAGTATTTT. This sequence encodes CASSEYGGSTDTQYF. The full variable domain, completed using reference TRBV25-1 and TRBJ2-3, is EADIYQTPRYLVIGTGKKITLECSQTMGHDKMYWYQQDPGMELHLIHYSYGVNSTEKGDLSSESTVSRIRTEHFPLTLESARPSHTSQYLCASSEYGGSTDTQYFGPGTRLTVL.

The chain uses TRBV6-8 and TRBJ2-7; 8 bases match TRBD1. The V segment lost 4 bases and the J segment 3 bases; nucleotides outside the gene matches: 5. CDR1 MNHGY and CDR2 SAAAGT come from the germline V gene. This CDR3 has 14 amino acids. The CDR3 nucleotides read TGTGCCAGCAGTTTAGGGACAGGTGTCTACGAGCAGTACTTC. It codes for CASSLGTGVYEQYF.

The chain employs TRBV6-8 and TRBJ1-6; no clear D gene. The CDR3 length is 14 residues. Germline CDR1 is MNHGY and CDR2 is SAAAGT. The V and J ends lost 2 bases and 8 bases respectively, with 10 bases between them. The CDR3 sequence: CASSYRGRDSPLHF. The CDR3 bases are TGTGCCAGCAGTTACCGAGGGAGGGATTCACCCCTCCACTTT.

This clone has only a few counts. This chain joins TRBV11-3 and TRBJ2-4; TRBD1 matches at 7 bases. The CDR3 spans 14 residues. CDR1 and CDR2 (germline): SGHNT, YENEEA. V lost 8 bases and J lost 9; bases outside the gene matches: 13. CDR3 DNA: TGTGCCAGCGCCCTAGACAGGGTGAATCCCATTCAGTACTTC. It yields the protein CASALDRVNPIQYF.

CDR3 nucleotides: TGTGCCAGCAGCTCGGGGGTGGGGTTGGGGACCTACAATGAGCAGTTCTTC. Its translation: CASSSGVGLGTYNEQFF. The chain is built from TRBV11-3 and TRBJ2-1, with D perhaps TRBD2 (6 bases). CDR1 and CDR2 (germline): SGHNT, YENEEA. The CDR3 length is 17 residues. The germline V and J ends were trimmed by 4 bases and 2 bases, with 18 bases remaining between them.

This clone was seen a few times. The chain is built from TRBV7-5 and TRBJ1-5. TRBV7-5 is given as a pseudogene. The CDR3 loop spans 15 amino acids. CDR3 sequence: CASSLGTGGNQPQHF. CDR3 nucleotide sequence: TGTGCCAGCAGCTTAGGGACCGGTGGCAATCAGCCCCAGCATTTT.

CDR3 bases: TGCGCCAGCAGTCATACCTGGCTAAAAACAGGGTCCTATAATTCACCCCTCCACTTT. This encodes CASSHTWLKTGSYNSPLHF. This chain connects TRBV23-1 to TRBJ1-6, with D perhaps TRBD1 (6 bases). TRBV23-1 is an open reading frame, and its role is uncertain. CDR3 length equals 19 residues. V was shortened by 3 bases and J by 1 base, with 19 bases between the two germline ends.

V is TRBV11-3 and J is TRBJ1-4; 7 bases agree with TRBD1. Germline loops: CDR1 SGHNT, CDR2 YENEEA. The junction had 12 bases not matched to a gene; V was cut back by 5 bases and J by 6 bases. The CDR3 is 16 residues long. The chain's CDR3 is CASSPQGQGRDEKLFF. The CDR3 nucleotides are TGTGCCAGCAGCCCACAGGGGCAGGGGAGGGATGAAAAACTGTTTTTT.

This clone was observed a handful of times. This chain joins TRBV9 and TRBJ2-7; 11 bases are a match to TRBD1. This CDR3 is 18 amino acids long. V shed 0 bases, J shed 2 bases, and the junction held 10 bases outside the gene matches. The V gene's germline CDR1 is SGDLS and CDR2 YYNGEE. The CDR3 DNA reads as TGTGCCAGCAGCGTAGCTCCCTCCCCGGGACAGGGGGCCTACGAGCAGTACTTC. Amino acids: CASSVAPSPGQGAYEQYF.

The chain has TRBV15 and TRBJ2-6; D not certain. V was trimmed by 0 bases and J by 4 bases, leaving 10 bases between them. There are 16 residues in the CDR3. Germline CDR1 reads LNHNV; CDR2 reads YYDKDF (reference sequence). CDR3 nucleotides: TGTGCCACCAGCAGAGATAAGGTATCAGGGGCCAACGTCCTGACTTTC. Translating gives CATSRDKVSGANVLTF. The variable domain in full, completed from reference TRBV15 and TRBJ2-6, reads DAMVIQNPRYQVTQFGKPVTLSCSQTLNHNVMYWYQQKSSQAPKLLFHYYDKDFNNEADTPDNFQSRRPNTSFCFLDIRSPGLGDTAMYLCATSRDKVSGANVLTFGAGSRLTVL.

This clone turned up a few times. The gene calls are TRBV19 and TRBJ1-5, with D uncertain. V was trimmed by 4 bases and J by 5 bases, leaving 15 bases between them. This CDR3 has 15 amino acids. Germline CDR1 is LNHDA and CDR2 is SQIVND (reference sequence). CDR3 sequence: CASSRPGKNYQPQHF. In DNA form, the CDR3 reads TGTGCCAGTAGTAGACCGGGGAAGAATTATCAGCCCCAGCATTTT. Drawing the rest from reference TRBV19 and TRBJ1-5, the complete variable domain is DGGITQSPKYLFRKEGQNVTLSCEQNLNHDAMYWYRQDPGQGLRLIYYSQIVNDFQKGDIAEGYSVSREKKESFPLTVTSAQKNPTAFYLCASSRPGKNYQPQHFGDGTRLSIL.

The chain uses TRBV19 and TRBJ1-6; the D gene is possibly TRBD1 (6 bases). Germline CDR1 LNHDA, CDR2 SQIVND (reference sequence). Trimming took off 6 bases at V and 5 bases at J, with 11 bases between the two ends. The CDR3 has 14 amino acids. The CDR3 coding sequence is TGTGCCAGTAGGTCCACAGGGAATAATTCACCCCTCCACTTT. This encodes CASRSTGNNSPLHF. Looking up the rest from reference TRBV19 and TRBJ1-6 gives the full variable domain: DGGITQSPKYLFRKEGQNVTLSCEQNLNHDAMYWYRQDPGQGLRLIYYSQIVNDFQKGDIAEGYSVSREKKESFPLTVTSAQKNPTAFYLCASRSTGNNSPLHFGNGTRLTVT.

This clone ranks as large. V gene TRBV6-8 combines with J gene TRBJ1-5; D is ambiguous. Trimming left V 6 bases short and J 5 bases short, with 14 bases between. The germline V gene encodes CDR1 MNHGY and CDR2 SAAAGT. This CDR3 contains 14 residues. The CDR3 region is CASSPTQTDQPQHF. The CDR3 DNA sequence: TGTGCCAGCAGCCCCACTCAAACGGATCAGCCCCAGCATTTT.

The rearrangement uses TRBV9 and TRBJ1-3; D gene ambiguous. V lost 2 bases and J 1 base, leaving 10 bases between the germline ends. The V gene's germline CDR1 is SGDLS and CDR2 YYNGEE. The CDR3 length is 15 residues. The chain's CDR3 is CASSVNSVSGNTIYF. CDR3 sequence (DNA): TGTGCCAGCAGCGTCAATAGCGTTTCTGGAAACACCATATATTTT.

J is TRBJ2-7 and V is TRBV11-3; 7 bases align to TRBD1. The CDR3 runs to 15 residues. V shed 4 bases, J shed 3 bases, and the junction held 9 bases outside the gene matches. Germline V CDR1 and CDR2: SGHNT, YENEEA. The CDR3 is CASSSTGDGNYEQYF. CDR3 in DNA: TGTGCCAGCAGCTCCACAGGGGACGGGAACTACGAGCAGTACTTC.

The chain is built from TRBV11-3 and TRBJ1-6; D uncertain. There are 16 residues in the CDR3. Germline V CDR1 and CDR2: SGHNT, YENEEA. V dropped 1 base and J dropped 14 bases, with 21 bases sitting between them. The CDR3 DNA reads as TGTGCCAGCAGCTTAGGGACGCTAGGAACTCAGACCTCCCTCCACTTT. Amino acid sequence: CASSLGTLGTQTSLHF.

This chain uses TRBV10-2 with TRBJ2-5, with a weak D call TRBD1 (6 bases). The CDR3 runs to 15 residues. Germline CDR1 and CDR2: WSHSY and SAAADI. Trimming stripped 3 bases from V and 5 bases from J, with 16 bases between. The CDR3 sequence: CASSDSQGNGETQYF. The CDR3 region has the DNA TGCGCCAGCAGTGACTCCCAGGGGAATGGGGAGACCCAGTACTTC.